This T cell receptor (beta chain) originates from a study of blood T cells in healthy people across ages (dated by TCRdb to the mid-2010s). For the study in its entirety: In model experiments, template switching captured about one uniquely barcoded TCR beta cDNA molecule for every two T cells. Two additional independent replicas of 1 million unique cDNA reads from the same blood draw were analyzed for two donors (one aged 18 to 30 and one aged 80 or older). Donors of different ages were randomly distributed across sequencing lanes to avoid experimental bias. Donors were grouped into four age groups: young (average about 15 years), middle-aged (around 39), aged (about 60) and long-lived (approximately 82). Using deep sequencing normalized with unique cDNA molecular identifiers, the study measured how TCR beta repertoire diversity changes with age.

Summary of the overall study and its limitations: The CMV infection status of donors was not known, potentially confounding age-related changes in expanded clonotypes. Because profiling used bulk unsorted PBMCs, naive and antigen-experienced compartments could not be compared conclusively. As age increased, observed TCR beta diversity per million T cells dropped in a roughly linear way, and a significant reduction was already evident by age about 40. Compared with the aged group, the long-lived group had more naive CD4+ T cells, fewer expanded clones and increased TCR diversity, suggesting age selection. Estimates of total diversity based on one million sequenced T cells were regarded as lower bounds and as underestimates. The percentage of naive T cells measured by flow cytometry correlated strongly with observed TCR beta diversity.

Library preparation employed 5' RACE. Data came from an Illumina HiSeq 2500. The second PCR ran for about 6 to 11 cycles and used a J-beta primer mix along with a sample-barcoded 5' primer. Each TCR beta cDNA molecule received a unique molecular identifier from a template-switch 5' adaptor carrying 12 random nucleotides. Each sample yielded at least 3 million CDR3-containing paired-end reads. First-strand cDNA synthesis was performed from all RNA using the Mint cDNA synthesis kit, with priming by a TRBC-specific oligonucleotide. Following uracil-DNA glycosylase treatment, a first 18-cycle PCR with universal primers M1SS and BC2_uni_R was performed on all cDNA. The study's own analysis went as follows. Each sample was normalized by randomly selecting 1 million high-quality reads, each carrying a distinct molecular identifier. Instead of being binned into consensus sequences, reads that shared molecular identifiers were thrown out. MiTCR, run with a Q25 quality threshold and the strictest error-elimination algorithm, handled CDR3 identification, clonotype clustering and error correction. A nonparametric unseen species model with Euler transformation was used to estimate a lower bound on total TCR beta diversity. The public reads were reanalyzed by TCRdb: fastp trimming at Q25, MiXCR alignment, in-frame beta chains only. Rows merge per CDR3 protein into single entries with the most common DNA and genes. V and J calls and clone size were set by TCRdb, not the authors. The sample yields around 900,000 distinct CDR3 sequences; approximately 50% were counted once. The ten largest clones take up 20% to 25% of the sample.

Donors were 30 to 45 systemically healthy Caucasian individuals from Russia aged 6 to 90 years. Around 10 milliliters of peripheral blood were collected from each donor into EDTA-treated Vacutainer tubes. PBMCs were isolated by Ficoll-Paque density-gradient centrifugation, with at least 6 million obtained per sample. Total RNA was extracted from PBMCs with Trizol reagent, with at least 6 micrograms obtained per sample. For every donor, flow cytometry on a PBMC aliquot measured the percentage of naive CD45RAhigh/CD27high T cells. This clonotype was seen only a few times. The antigen this receptor binds is unknown. Per-base quality was not reported, and no clone a single base away is much larger than it. This TCR was recovered from a woman aged 60-75 years in good health. Source material: blood.

DNA sequence: TGTGCCATCAGTCAGAAGACAGGGCTTGTCACAGATACGCAGTATTTT. It translates as CAISQKTGLVTDTQYF. Recombination joined TRBV10-3 with TRBJ2-3; the central 7 bases match TRBD1. After removal of 5 bases from V and 2 bases from J, the junction retains 10 bases not matched to a gene. The germline V gene yields ENHRY for CDR1 and SYGVKD for CDR2. The CDR3 runs 16 residues from the cysteine to the phenylalanine. Only the CDR3 portion is preserved as DNA: 48 bases, with reading frame beginning at the first base.